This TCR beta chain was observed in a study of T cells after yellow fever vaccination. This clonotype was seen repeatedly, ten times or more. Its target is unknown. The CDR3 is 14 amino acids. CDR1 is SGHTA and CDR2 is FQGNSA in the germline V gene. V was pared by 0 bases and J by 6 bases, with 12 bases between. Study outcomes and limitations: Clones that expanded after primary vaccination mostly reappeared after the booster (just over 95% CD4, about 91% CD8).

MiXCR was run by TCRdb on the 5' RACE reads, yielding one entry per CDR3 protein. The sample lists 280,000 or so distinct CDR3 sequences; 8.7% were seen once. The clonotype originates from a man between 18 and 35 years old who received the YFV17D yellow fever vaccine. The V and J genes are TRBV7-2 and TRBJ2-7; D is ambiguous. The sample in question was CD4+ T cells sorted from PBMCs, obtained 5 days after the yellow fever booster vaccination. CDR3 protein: CASSLAQSYGEQYF. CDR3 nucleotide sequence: TGTGCCAGCAGCTTAGCGCAATCGTATGGCGAGCAGTACTTC.